This T cell receptor (beta chain) came from a study of blood T cell repertoires in COVID-19. In this sample, this clone turned up a few times. The study drew participants aged about 18 to 89 years from roughly 25 US areas. Profiling relied on immunoSEQ multiplex PCR, and the TCRdb table lists in-frame clones only, not all of them. The sample contains about 180,000 clones, more than 75% of which appear only once. V lost 1 base, J lost 7 bases, and 20 bases lay in between. The CDR3 sequence is 16 residues long. The chain combines TRBV5-3 with TRBJ1-2; tentative D call: TRBD1 (5 bases). TRBV5-3 is marked as an open reading frame, function uncertain. Sequenced: PBMCs or T cells enriched from blood (not recorded which). This receptor was obtained from a woman aged 30 to 39 who had recovered from COVID-19. CDR3 bases: TGTGCCAGAAGCTTGATCAGGGACTCCCCTACGGGTGGCTACACCTTC. This gives the protein CARSLIRDSPTGGYTF.